The entry that follows covers one T cell receptor (beta chain) sequence. V gave up 1 base and J gave up 3 bases; unmatched junction bases: 3. Germline-derived CDR1 and CDR2 are LGHDT and YNNKEL (reference sequence). CDR3 length: 15 residues. Profiling relied on immunoSEQ multiplex PCR, and the TCRdb table lists in-frame clones only, not all of them. The sample records 120,000 or so clones, approximately 83% being singletons. This entry comes from a study of blood T cell repertoires in COVID-19. The rearrangement uses TRBV3-1 (or the pseudogene TRBV3-2) and TRBJ2-7, with TRBD2 identical over 10 bases. The TCR originated in a man older than 75 with active or convalescent COVID-19. Sequencing was performed on peripheral blood. CDR3 DNA sequence: TGTGCCAGCAGCCAAGCACTAGCGGGGAACTACGAGCAGTACTTC. As protein: CASSQALAGNYEQYF.